This is a list of T cell receptor beta chains from one sample in a study of cytomegalovirus exposure and HLA in healthy donors. Only in-frame clones appear in the TCRdb table, and some are missing; sequencing was by immunoSEQ multiplex PCR. The table records roughly 100,000 clones, over 75% of them present only once. Sequencing used PBMCs. These receptors were collected from a man in his sixties in good health and CMV-seronegative. Both conserved end residues are part of each CDR3. A D gene is named only where the DNA matches it firmly. Clone size is not always given. Where it is, it says once, few, many or a class for expanded clones.

size	J	D	V	CDR3	DNA
NA	TRBJ1-2	TRBD1	TRBV6-5	CASRNPGQGVYTF	TGTGCCAGCAGGAACCCGGGACAGGGGGTATACACCTTC
NA	TRBJ1-3	TRBD1	TRBV29-1	CSVETGTSGNTIYF	TGCAGCGTTGAGACAGGGACGTCTGGAAACACCATATATTTT
NA	TRBJ1-6	NA	TRBV15	CATSRDRFPPLHF	TGTGCCACCAGCAGAGATCGTTTCCCACCCCTCCACTTT
NA	TRBJ1-2	TRBD1	TRBV5-1	CASGEMTGVASNYGYTF	TGCGCCAGCGGCGAAATGACAGGGGTAGCAAGTAACTATGGCTACACCTTC
NA	TRBJ2-1	TRBD1	TRBV5-1	CASGGGTGDVTQFF	TGCGCCAGCGGGGGAGGGACAGGGGACGTTACGCAGTTCTTC
NA	TRBJ2-1	NA	TRBV5-1	CASSLRRGGGNEQFF	TGCGCCAGCAGCTTGCGTAGAGGGGGAGGGAATGAGCAGTTCTTC
NA	TRBJ2-3	TRBD2	TRBV11-3	CASSSGLSKYF	TGTGCCAGCAGCTCGGGACTATCTAAGTATTTT
NA	TRBJ1-1	NA	TRBV7-9	CASSLVTGQAFF	TGTGCCAGCAGCTTGGTAACAGGGCAAGCTTTCTTT
NA	TRBJ1-3	NA	TRBV4-3	CASSQGPRFSGNTIYF	TGCGCCAGCAGCCAAGGACCCAGGTTCTCTGGAAACACCATATATTTT
NA	TRBJ1-1	NA	TRBV16	CASSQSRSEVVFF	TGTGCCAGCAGCCAATCGAGGTCCGAAGTGGTGTTCTTT
NA	TRBJ2-1	TRBD1	TRBV18	CASSPNLGQSYNEQFF	TGTGCCAGCTCACCCAACTTGGGACAGAGCTACAATGAGCAGTTCTTC
NA	TRBJ1-6	TRBD1	TRBV7-8	CASSITGDNSPLHF	TGTGCCAGCAGCATTACAGGGGATAATTCACCCCTCCACTTT
NA	TRBJ2-7	NA	TRBV13	CASSLGGPSVSVEQYF	TGTGCCAGCAGCTTAGGAGGGCCTAGCGTCTCGGTCGAGCAGTACTTC
NA	TRBJ1-1	NA	TRBV9	CASSAGISTEAFF	TGTGCCAGCAGCGCAGGAATATCCACTGAAGCTTTCTTT
NA	TRBJ1-2	NA	TRBV13	CASSLKEGSLYGYTF	TGTGCCAGCAGCTTAAAAGAGGGCAGCCTCTATGGCTACACCTTC
NA	TRBJ2-1	TRBD1	TRBV19	CASSPQSNTGTGGRNEQFF	TGTGCCAGTAGTCCTCAATCGAACACCGGGACAGGGGGCAGGAATGAGCAGTTCTTC
NA	TRBJ2-3	NA	TRBV11-2	CASSTQGAFGQYF	TGTGCCAGCAGCACCCAGGGCGCATTTGGGCAGTATTTT
NA	TRBJ1-5	NA	TRBV5-1	CASSLALAGNQPQHF	TGCGCCAGCAGCTTGGCCCTGGCAGGGAATCAGCCCCAGCATTTT
NA	TRBJ2-3	TRBD2	TRBV2	CASSYSGGTDTQYF	TGTGCCAGCAGTTATAGCGGGGGGACAGATACGCAGTATTTT
NA	TRBJ1-2	TRBD1	TRBV5-1	CASSQGTGGSYRYGYTF	TGCGCCAGCAGCCAAGGGACAGGGGGAAGCTACCGGTATGGCTACACCTTC
NA	TRBJ1-2	TRBD1	TRBV7-3	CASSARDRGYYGYTF	TGTGCCAGCAGCGCCCGGGACAGGGGATACTATGGCTACACCTTC
once	TRBJ2-3	NA	TRBV19	CASSTGFLHSDTQYF	TGTGCCAGTAGTACAGGGTTTCTACACTCAGATACGCAGTATTTT
once	TRBJ2-3	NA	TRBV6-1	CASSEGAGAHPSTDTQYF	TGTGCCAGCAGTGAAGGGGCGGGGGCCCATCCTAGCACAGATACGCAGTATTTT
NA	TRBJ2-7	NA	TRBV5-1	CASSFDTEQYF	TGCGCCAGCAGCTTCGACACCGAGCAGTACTTC
NA	TRBJ2-1	NA	TRBV7-2	CASSVGRPGNEQFF	TGTGCCAGCAGCGTCGGCCGCCCGGGCAATGAGCAGTTCTTC
NA	TRBJ2-2	TRBD1	TRBV19	CASTPGTGTINTGELFF	TGTGCCAGTACCCCTGGGACAGGAACCATTAACACCGGGGAGCTGTTTTTT
NA	TRBJ2-4	TRBD1	TRBV29-1	CSGAGTGDNIQYF	TGCAGCGGAGCCGGGACAGGGGATAACATTCAGTACTTC
once	TRBJ2-3	NA	TRBV7-6	CASSLAGGQDTQYF	TGTGCCAGCAGCTTAGCGGGGGGGCAAGATACGCAGTATTTT
NA	TRBJ1-5	NA	TRBV30	CAWTAGSNQPQHF	TGTGCCTGGACAGCAGGGAGCAATCAGCCCCAGCATTTT
once	TRBJ1-5	TRBD1	TRBV7-8	CASSKTTGLGNQPQHF	TGTGCCAGCAGCAAGACGACAGGGCTGGGCAATCAGCCCCAGCATTTT
NA	TRBJ1-5	TRBD1	TRBV28	CASRGGQSNQPQHF	TGTGCCAGCAGGGGGGGACAGAGCAATCAGCCCCAGCATTTT
NA	TRBJ1-6	TRBD1	TRBV18	CASSPNPGQGTNSPLHF	TGTGCCAGCTCACCCAACCCGGGACAGGGCACCAATTCACCCCTCCACTTT
once	TRBJ2-3	NA	TRBV5-4	CASSSPGVGTQYF	TGTGCCAGCAGCTCCCCCGGGGTTGGTACGCAGTATTTT
NA	TRBJ2-5	TRBD1	TRBV6-5	CASRDRVPLETQYF	TGTGCCAGCAGGGACAGGGTGCCATTGGAGACCCAGTACTTC
NA	TRBJ2-3	NA	TRBV7-3	CASSSGGPGSTDTQYF	TGTGCCAGCAGCTCGGGGGGCCCAGGGAGCACAGATACGCAGTATTTT
NA	TRBJ1-1	NA	TRBV6-1	CASSELRTLNTEAFF	TGTGCCAGCAGTGAACTAAGGACTTTGAACACTGAAGCTTTCTTT
NA	TRBJ1-5	TRBD1	TRBV28	CASLGQRIRQPQHF	TGTGCCAGCTTGGGACAGAGAATAAGACAGCCCCAGCATTTT
NA	TRBJ1-1	TRBD1	TRBV7-2	CASSSHRGNTEAFF	TGTGCCAGCAGCAGTCACAGGGGAAACACTGAAGCTTTCTTT
few	TRBJ1-4	TRBD1	TRBV7-9	CASSLKGGLNEKLFF	TGTGCCAGCAGCTTAAAAGGGGGCCTTAATGAAAAACTGTTTTTT
NA	TRBJ2-2	TRBD1	TRBV28	CASRSPGTGTGELFF	TGTGCCAGCAGGAGTCCCGGGACAGGGACCGGGGAGCTGTTTTTT
NA	TRBJ2-5	TRBD1	TRBV7-3	CASSFDRGETQYF	TGTGCCAGCAGCTTTGACAGGGGGGAGACCCAGTACTTC
NA	TRBJ2-3	NA	TRBV27	CASRAASTDTQYF	TGTGCCAGCAGGGCGGCTAGCACAGATACGCAGTATTTT
NA	TRBJ2-7	NA	TRBV7-9	CASSVQGYEQYF	TGTGCCAGCAGCGTACAGGGCTACGAGCAGTACTTC
NA	TRBJ2-5	NA	TRBV6-6	CASRPPGVETQYF	TGTGCCAGCAGACCACCAGGGGTGGAGACCCAGTACTTC
NA	TRBJ1-1	TRBD1	TRBV7-2	CASSLVRQGGDAFF	TGTGCCAGCAGCTTAGTCCGACAGGGGGGGGACGCTTTCTTT